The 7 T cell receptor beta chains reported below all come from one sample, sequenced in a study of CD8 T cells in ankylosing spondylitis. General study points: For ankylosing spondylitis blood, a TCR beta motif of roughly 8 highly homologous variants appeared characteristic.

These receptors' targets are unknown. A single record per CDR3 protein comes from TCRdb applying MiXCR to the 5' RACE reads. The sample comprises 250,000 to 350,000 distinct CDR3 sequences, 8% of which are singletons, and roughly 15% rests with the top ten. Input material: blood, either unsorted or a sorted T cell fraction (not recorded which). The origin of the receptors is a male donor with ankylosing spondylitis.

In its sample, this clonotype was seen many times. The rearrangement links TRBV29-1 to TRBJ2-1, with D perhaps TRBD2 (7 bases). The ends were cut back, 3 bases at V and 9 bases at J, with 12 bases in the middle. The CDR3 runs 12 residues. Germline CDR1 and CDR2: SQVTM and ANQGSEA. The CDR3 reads CSVDRGAGEQFF. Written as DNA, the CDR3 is TGCAGCGTTGACCGGGGGGCCGGTGAGCAGTTCTTC.

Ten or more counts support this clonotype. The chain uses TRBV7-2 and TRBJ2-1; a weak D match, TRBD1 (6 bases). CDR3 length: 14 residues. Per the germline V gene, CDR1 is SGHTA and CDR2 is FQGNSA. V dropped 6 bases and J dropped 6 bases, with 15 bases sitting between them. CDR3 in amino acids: CASRVSGASNEQFF. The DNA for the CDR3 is TGTGCCAGCAGGGTGTCAGGGGCCTCCAATGAGCAGTTCTTC.

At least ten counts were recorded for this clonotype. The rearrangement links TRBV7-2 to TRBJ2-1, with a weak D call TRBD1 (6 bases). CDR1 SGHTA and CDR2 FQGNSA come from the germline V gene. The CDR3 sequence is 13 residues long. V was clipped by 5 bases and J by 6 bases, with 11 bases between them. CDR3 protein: CASSVGQFNEQFF. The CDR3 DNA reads TGTGCCAGCAGCGTCGGACAGTTCAATGAGCAGTTCTTC. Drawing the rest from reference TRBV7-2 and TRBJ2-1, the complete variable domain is GAGVSQSPSNKVTEKGKDVELRCDPISGHTALYWYRQSLGQGLEFLIYFQGNSAPDKSGLPSDRFSAERTGGSVSTLTIQRTQQEDSAVYLCASSVGQFNEQFFGPGTRLTVL.

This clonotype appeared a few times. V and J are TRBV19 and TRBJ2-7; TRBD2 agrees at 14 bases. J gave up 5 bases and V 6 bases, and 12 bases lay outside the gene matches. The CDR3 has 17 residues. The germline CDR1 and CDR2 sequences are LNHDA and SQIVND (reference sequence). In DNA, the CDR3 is TGTGCCAGTAGCCATCGGCGACTAGCGGGAGGGCCCCACGAGCAGTACTTC. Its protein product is CASSHRRLAGGPHEQYF.

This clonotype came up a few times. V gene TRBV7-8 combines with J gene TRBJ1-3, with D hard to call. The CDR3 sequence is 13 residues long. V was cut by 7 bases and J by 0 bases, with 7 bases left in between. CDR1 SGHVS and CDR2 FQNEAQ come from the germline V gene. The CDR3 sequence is CASIGDSGNTIYF. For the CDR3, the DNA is TGTGCCAGCATCGGAGACTCTGGAAACACCATATATTTT.

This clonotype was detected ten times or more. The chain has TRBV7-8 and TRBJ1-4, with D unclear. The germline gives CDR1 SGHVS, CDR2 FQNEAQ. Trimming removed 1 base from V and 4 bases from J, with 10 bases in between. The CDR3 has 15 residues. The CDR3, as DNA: TGTGCCAGCAGCTTAGTTGGCCTGCTTAATGAAAAACTGTTTTTT. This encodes CASSLVGLLNEKLFF.

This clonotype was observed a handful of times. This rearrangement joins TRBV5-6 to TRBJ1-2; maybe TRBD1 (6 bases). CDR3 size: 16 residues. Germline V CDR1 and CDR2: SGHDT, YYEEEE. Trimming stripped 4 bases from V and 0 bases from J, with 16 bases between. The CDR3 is CASSRLSSGANYGYTF. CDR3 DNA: TGTGCCAGCAGCCGCCTATCATCAGGGGCTAACTATGGCTACACCTTC.